Sequencing of this TCR beta chain was carried out in a study of long-term antiretroviral therapy in people with HIV. Findings of the study overall: HIV repertoires had narrower CDR3 length ranges than controls.

A v3.0 immunoSEQ assay was performed at survey level. The assay was immunoSEQ multiplex PCR, and TCRdb's table has in-frame clones only and misses some. Of approximately 37,000 clones in the sample, roughly 80% were seen once. Comment on this clone: Antigen specificity is unknown.

The V gene's germline CDR1 is MDHEN and CDR2 SYDVKM. The V end was cut by 3 bases, the J end by 6 bases, with 12 bases between. The CDR3 contains 13 residues. This TCR derives from a man between 18 and 35 years old with HIV. The sequences come from unsorted PBMCs, collected 1 year after starting antiretroviral therapy. V usage is TRBV28 and J usage is TRBJ2-7, with a possible D match to TRBD1 (5 bases). DNA for the CDR3: TGTGCCAGCAGTTTCGCAGGGCCCGGCGAGCAGTACTTC. Amino acids: CASSFAGPGEQYF. The full variable domain, its missing parts supplied by reference TRBV28 and TRBJ2-7, is DVKVTQSSRYLVKRTGEKVFLECVQDMDHENMFWYRQDPGLGLRLIYFSYDVKMKEKGDIPEGYSVSREKKERFSLILESASTNQTSMYLCASSFAGPGEQYFGPGTRLTVT.